The 12 T cell receptor beta chains below all came from one sample that was sequenced in a study of T cell repertoires in cytomegalovirus infection. These TCRs are of unknown antigen specificity. From the reads, TCRdb called clonotypes with MiXCR, one entry per CDR3 protein. In the table there are about 85,000 distinct CDR3 sequences, around 49% of which are singletons. The starting material was CD8+ T cells from cultured PBMCs, obtained from culture after CMV antigen stimulation. These receptors all stem from a human donor in good health (CMV status not recorded). Some clones in this sample may be carry-over from other donors' samples.

This clonotype appeared a few times. The J gene is TRBJ2-1, the V gene TRBV12-3 or TRBV12-4, with 11 bases matching TRBD1. This CDR3 comprises 15 residues. V was clipped by 8 bases and J by 8 bases; unmatched bases: 11. DNA for the CDR3: TGTGCCAGCCTGAACCGGGACAGGGGGGGGCATGAGCAGTTCTTC. It encodes CASLNRDRGGHEQFF.

The V gene is TRBV2, the J gene TRBJ1-1, with D possibly TRBD1 on 6 matching bases. V lost 2 bases, J lost 0 bases, and 7 bases lay in between. From germline, CDR1 is SNHLY and CDR2 FYNNEI. This CDR3 is built from 14 residues. The CDR3 spells CASSEQGMNTEAFF. The DNA for the CDR3 is TGTGCCAGCAGTGAACAGGGGATGAACACTGAAGCTTTCTTT.

The gene calls are TRBV11-2 and TRBJ2-1; 11 bases map to TRBD2. V was pared by 4 bases and J by 4 bases, with 3 bases of the junction left unmatched. The CDR3 length is 15 residues. Germline CDR1 reads SGHAT; CDR2 reads FQNNGV. The CDR3 here is CASSSLAGGYNEQFF. The CDR3 coding sequence is TGTGCCAGCAGCTCATTAGCGGGGGGGTACAATGAGCAGTTCTTC.

The chain couples TRBV7-9 to TRBJ1-2, with 7 bases identical to TRBD1. J lost 4 bases, V lost 2 bases, and 10 bases had no gene match. This CDR3 is 16 amino acids long. The germline CDR1 and CDR2 sequences are SEHNR and FQNEAQ (reference sequence). For the CDR3, the DNA is TGTGCCAGCAGCTTAAAGGAGGGGGCGTCGGTCTATGGCTACACCTTC. This translates into CASSLKEGASVYGYTF.

The sample holds a few counts of this clonotype. This sequence joins TRBV6-6 and TRBJ1-6; tentative D call: TRBD1 (6 bases). This CDR3 has 14 amino acids. The V gene's germline CDR1 is MNHNY and CDR2 SVGAGI (reference sequence). The ends were cut back, 4 bases at V and 6 bases at J, with 10 bases in the middle. This chain's CDR3 is CASSLDRTNSPLHF. CDR3 coding DNA: TGTGCCAGCAGTTTAGACAGGACTAATTCACCCCTCCACTTT.

This clonotype was observed a handful of times. This sequence joins TRBV19 and TRBJ1-1; 7 bases map to TRBD1. J lost 8 bases, V lost 4 bases, and 13 bases had no gene match. Germline-derived CDR1 and CDR2 are LNHDA and SQIVND (reference sequence). The CDR3 loop spans 15 amino acids. The DNA for the CDR3 is TGTGCCAGTAGTAGAGAAAGGACAGGCACGACCGAAGCTTTCTTT. It is translated as CASSRERTGTTEAFF.

In its sample, this clonotype was seen a few times. The rearrangement joins TRBV12-3 or TRBV12-4 to TRBJ2-1, with 12 bases aligning to TRBD1. CDR3 length: 14 residues. The ends lost 4 bases at V and 8 bases at J; junction bases unmatched: 3. CDR3 bases: TGTGCCAGCAGTTCCGGGACAGGGGGCGATGAGCAGTTCTTC. It yields the protein CASSSGTGGDEQFF.

The V and J genes are TRBV11-2 and TRBJ2-3; 7 bases are shared with TRBD2. Trimming cost V 5 bases and J 0 bases; bases outside gene matches: 5. Germline assignment: CDR1 SGHAT and CDR2 FQNNGV. CDR3 length equals 15 residues. The CDR3 is CASSPSGRSTDTQYF. CDR3 DNA: TGTGCCAGCAGCCCTTCCGGGAGGAGCACAGATACGCAGTATTTT.

This clonotype was seen a few times. The chain joins TRBV10-3 to TRBJ2-5; 9 nucleotides line up with TRBD2. Germline CDR1 and CDR2: ENHRY and SYGVKD. The CDR3 is made up of 16 amino acids. V trimming: 2 bases; J trimming: 7 bases; junction bases outside the gene matches: 11. The CDR3 loop reads CAISEALAGYQRTQYF. The CDR3, as DNA: TGTGCCATCAGTGAGGCGCTAGCGGGATATCAACGGACCCAGTACTTC.

The V gene is TRBV27, the J gene TRBJ2-7; TRBD2 aligns across 11 bases. This CDR3 is built from 18 residues. Germline loops: CDR1 MNHEY, CDR2 SMNVEV (reference sequence). With V trimmed by 5 bases and J by 3 bases, 15 bases remained unmatched. The CDR3 here is CASSPPTPTSGEYYEQYF. The DNA for the CDR3 is TGTGCCAGCAGTCCCCCCACCCCGACTAGCGGGGAATACTACGAGCAGTACTTC.

A few counts support this clonotype. The rearrangement uses TRBV12-3 or TRBV12-4 and TRBJ2-5; TRBD2 agrees at 8 bases. The J segment lost 7 bases and the V segment lost 5 bases, leaving 9 bases of the junction unmatched. The CDR3 has 14 residues. This CDR3 reads CASSPSGGAVTQYF. CDR3 in DNA: TGTGCCAGCAGTCCCTCGGGAGGGGCGGTGACCCAGTACTTC.

The chain employs TRBV7-4 and TRBJ1-2; D gene uncertain. CDR3 size: 12 residues. Trimming took 1 base from V and 8 from J, leaving 8 bases between them. Germline lookup yields CDR1 SGHVT and CDR2 SQSDAQ. As DNA, the CDR3 is TGTGCCAGCAGCTTAGACGGACTGGGCTACACCTTC. Residues: CASSLDGLGYTF.